The 24 T cell receptor beta chains below come from one sample, sequenced in a study of T cells after yellow fever vaccination. TCRdb used MiXCR to reprocess the 5' RACE reads, holding one entry per CDR3 protein. The repertoire has some 320,000 distinct CDR3 sequences, 9.5% to 12% of them found once; the top ten carry 3% to 3.5%. Here the sequenced sample was CD4+ T cells sorted from PBMCs, taken 45 days after the yellow fever booster vaccination. The source is a man between 18 and 35 years old who received the YFV17D yellow fever vaccine.

This clonotype was detected only a few times. The chain combines TRBV28 with TRBJ2-2; 7 bases map to TRBD2. Germline V lookup: CDR1 MDHEN, CDR2 SYDVKM. J gave up 0 bases and V 6 bases, and 4 bases lay outside the gene matches. There are 15 residues in the CDR3. The DNA for the CDR3 is TGTGCCAGCAGCTCCAGCGGGACGAACACCGGGGAGCTGTTTTTT. Translating gives CASSSSGTNTGELFF.

This clonotype was detected many times. The chain employs TRBV5-1 and TRBJ2-5, with D hard to call. The CDR3 runs 14 residues. Germline V gene data show CDR1 as SGHRS and CDR2 as YFSETQ. V lost 0 bases and J 5 bases, leaving 11 bases between the germline ends. The CDR3 spells CASSLVSELETQYF. DNA of the CDR3: TGCGCCAGCAGCTTGGTGTCCGAGCTGGAGACCCAGTACTTC.

The chain employs TRBV6-2 or TRBV6-3 and TRBJ1-6; no definite D call. Germline CDR1 reads MNHEY; CDR2 reads SVGEGT. The germline V and J ends were trimmed by 5 bases and 7 bases, with 9 bases remaining between them. This CDR3 comprises 13 residues. CDR3 region: CASSVVENSPLHF. CDR3 coding DNA: TGTGCCAGCAGTGTGGTCGAGAATTCACCCCTCCACTTT.

This clonotype has only a few counts. The chain links TRBV5-5 to TRBJ2-7, with TRBD1 as a possible D gene (6 bases). Trimming stripped 0 bases from V and 6 bases from J, with 10 bases between. The V gene's germline CDR1 is SGHKS and CDR2 YYEKEE (reference sequence). The CDR3 has 13 amino acids. In nucleotides, the CDR3 is TGTGCCAGCAGCTTGGCAGGGGATGGCGAGCAGTACGTC. Its translation: CASSLAGDGEQYV.

Ten or more counts support this clonotype. The genes are TRBV28 and TRBJ1-5; TRBD1 matches at 9 bases. This CDR3 is built from 16 residues. V gave up 6 bases and J gave up 6 bases; unmatched junction bases: 12. CDR1 and CDR2 (germline): MDHEN, SYDVKM. CDR3 coding DNA: TGTGCCAGCAGCTCCCTTCGGACAGGGGTTGTTCAGCCCCAGCATTTT. It encodes CASSSLRTGVVQPQHF.

V and J are TRBV4-3 and TRBJ2-1; no firm D call. CDR3 size: 17 residues. The V gene's germline CDR1 is LGHNA and CDR2 YSLEER. Trimming cost V 0 bases and J 0 bases, with 12 bases left between them. CDR3 residues: CASSQDIGRSSYNEQFF. CDR3 DNA: TGCGCCAGCAGCCAAGACATTGGTCGTAGCTCCTACAATGAGCAGTTCTTC.

Only a few counts were recorded for this clonotype. J is TRBJ1-6 and V is TRBV4-2; TRBD1 matches 8 bases. Losses at the gene ends were 0 bases for V and 4 bases for J; bases not matched to a gene: 2. The germline CDR1 and CDR2 sequences are LGHNA and YNFKEQ. The CDR3 is 16 amino acids. CDR3 amino acids: CASSQDRQGYNSPLHF. The CDR3 DNA is TGTGCCAGCAGCCAAGATCGACAGGGGTATAATTCACCCCTCCACTTT.

There are many counts of this clonotype. The gene calls are TRBV6-1 and TRBJ1-1; unclear D gene. The CDR3 is 13 amino acids. In germline, CDR1 is MNHNS, CDR2 SASEGT. The V and J ends lost 6 bases and 3 bases respectively, with 11 bases between them. The CDR3 is CASSRGADTEAFF. The CDR3 DNA follows: TGTGCCAGCAGCCGGGGAGCGGACACTGAAGCTTTCTTT.

The V and J genes are TRBV7-9 and TRBJ2-2, with D perhaps matching TRBD1 or TRBD2 (5 bases each). From germline, CDR1 is SEHNR and CDR2 FQNEAQ (reference sequence). V lost 5 bases to trimming and J lost 1 base, with 11 bases between them. The CDR3 length is 15 residues. The CDR3 DNA reads as TGTGCCAGCAGCCCCGGGACGGAGAACACCGGGGAGCTGTTTTTT. This codes for CASSPGTENTGELFF.

The V gene is TRBV4-1, the J gene TRBJ2-3, with 9 bases lining up with TRBD1. This CDR3 has 15 residues. The germline V gene has CDR1 MGHRA and CDR2 YSYEKL. The V and J ends lost 2 bases and 4 bases, in that order; junction bases with no gene match: 4. The CDR3 sequence: CASSQQGQGPDTQYF. In DNA form, the CDR3 reads TGCGCCAGCAGCCAACAGGGACAGGGCCCAGATACGCAGTATTTT.

The chain is built from TRBV20-1 and TRBJ2-6; D uncertain. The length of the CDR3 is 17 residues. V shed 1 base and J shed 0 bases, with 13 bases lying between them. Germline V gene data show CDR1 as DFQATT and CDR2 as SNEGSKA (reference sequence). DNA for the CDR3: TGCAGTGCTAGAGTCCATCAGAGTCTCTCTGGGGCCAACGTCCTGACTTTC. Protein product: CSARVHQSLSGANVLTF.

This chain joins TRBV6-5 and TRBJ2-3, with a possible D match to TRBD1 (5 bases). From germline, CDR1 is MNHEY and CDR2 SVGAGI. The CDR3 loop spans 15 amino acids. Trimming pared 7 bases from V and 3 bases from J, leaving 17 bases between. The CDR3 loop reads CASTPRAGRTDTQYF. CDR3 DNA: TGTGCCAGCACCCCCCGGGCAGGGCGGACAGATACGCAGTATTTT.

This rearrangement joins TRBV24-1 to TRBJ2-3; tentative D call: TRBD2 (6 bases). CDR3 length: 14 residues. Trimming stripped 4 bases from V and 2 bases from J, with 9 bases between. Looked up from germline, CDR1 is KGHDR and CDR2 is SFDVKD. In nucleotides, the CDR3 is TGTGCCACCAGTGAACGGGGGACCACAGATACGCAGTATTTT. Translation gives CATSERGTTDTQYF.

This chain uses TRBV10-2 with TRBJ2-6; no clear D gene. CDR3 size: 15 residues. Trimming removed 3 bases from V and 1 base from J, with 7 bases in between. Per the germline V gene, CDR1 is WSHSY and CDR2 is SAAADI. CDR3 sequence reads: CASSDRPSGANVLTF. DNA for the CDR3: TGCGCCAGCAGTGACAGACCATCTGGGGCCAACGTCCTGACTTTC.

This clonotype appeared a few times. The V gene is TRBV4-1, the J gene TRBJ2-2; no definite D call. Germline values: CDR1 MGHRA, CDR2 YSYEKL. The V gene lost 4 bases and the J gene lost 1 base, with 13 bases spanning the gap. The CDR3 contains 16 residues. This chain's CDR3 is CASSLPPRRNTGELFF. DNA for the CDR3: TGCGCCAGCAGCCTCCCCCCGAGGAGGAACACCGGGGAGCTGTTTTTT.

The chain couples TRBV6-6 to TRBJ1-5, with unresolved D. This CDR3 comprises 15 residues. V lost 2 bases to trimming and J lost 3 bases, with 11 bases between them. Looked up from germline, CDR1 is MNHNY and CDR2 is SVGAGI (reference sequence). DNA for the CDR3: TGTGCCAGCAGTTACAAGAAGGCCCCCAATCAGCCCCAGCATTTT. This translates into CASSYKKAPNQPQHF.

The CDR3 DNA sequence: TGTGCCAGCAGGAAAAGTGCCGGCACAGATACGCAGTATTTT. Encoded protein: CASRKSAGTDTQYF. This sequence joins TRBV28 and TRBJ2-3; D not certain. The CDR3 sequence is 14 residues long. CDR1 and CDR2 (germline): MDHEN, SYDVKM. V was cut by 6 bases and J by 1 base, with 11 bases left in between.

The chain is built from TRBV20-1 and TRBJ2-7, with TRBD2 matching over 14 bases. Germline V gene lookup returns CDR1 DFQATT and CDR2 SNEGSKA (reference sequence). The trim removed 0 bases at V and 7 bases at J, leaving 11 bases unmatched. The CDR3 length is 17 residues. In DNA form, the CDR3 reads TGCAGTGCTAGAGATCGAGGGACTAGCGGGGGCTGGAGGGAGCAGTACGTC. This gives the protein CSARDRGTSGGWREQYV.

A few counts support this clonotype. This chain uses TRBV20-1 with TRBJ1-2; 9 bases match TRBD1. This CDR3 comprises 14 residues. Trimming removed 2 bases from V and 5 bases from J; junction bases left unmatched: 6. Germline CDR1 DFQATT, CDR2 SNEGSKA (reference sequence). The CDR3 DNA is TGCAGTGCTAGAAAGGACAGGGGCGAATATGGCTACACCTTC. This encodes CSARKDRGEYGYTF.

This clonotype was observed a few times. The chain links TRBV7-9 to TRBJ1-1; 7 bases match TRBD1. Per germline, CDR1 SEHNR and CDR2 FQNEAQ (reference sequence). The CDR3 spans 14 residues. After removal of 0 bases from V and 6 bases from J, the junction contained 4 bases not matched to a gene. CDR3 amino acids: CASSLAGTVAEAFF. The CDR3 nucleotides are TGTGCCAGCAGCTTAGCAGGGACAGTCGCTGAAGCTTTCTTT.

This clonotype occurred a few times. This chain joins TRBV12-3 or TRBV12-4 and TRBJ2-6; the D gene is possibly TRBD2 (7 bases). The CDR3 loop spans 16 amino acids. The ends were cut back, 3 bases at V and 3 bases at J, with 12 bases in the middle. Here the CDR3 DNA reads TGTGCCAGCAGTTTTTGGGGGGGCGGTGGGGCCAACGTCCTGACTTTC. Its protein product is CASSFWGGGGANVLTF.

The table lists this clonotype with many counts. This sequence joins TRBV2 and TRBJ2-5; 10 bases are shared with TRBD2. The CDR3 spans 15 residues. Germline V gives CDR1 SNHLY, CDR2 FYNNEI. J lost 3 bases, V lost 3 bases, and 4 bases had no gene match. This chain's CDR3 is CASSDWTSGEETQYF. The CDR3 nucleotides read TGTGCCAGCAGTGACTGGACTAGCGGAGAAGAGACCCAGTACTTC.

This sequence joins TRBV18 and TRBJ1-4; 7 nucleotides agree with TRBD1. With V trimmed by 6 bases and J by 8 bases, 15 bases remained unmatched. The CDR3 is made up of 16 amino acids. Germline V gene lookup returns CDR1 KGHSH and CDR2 LQKENI. CDR3 nucleotides: TGTGCCAGCTCTACACCATTGCGGGACAGCGTAGAAAAACTGTTTTTT. Translating gives CASSTPLRDSVEKLFF.

This chain joins TRBV2 and TRBJ2-7, with D uncertain. CDR1 is SNHLY and CDR2 is FYNNEI in the germline V gene. V gave up 7 bases and J gave up 6 bases, with 19 bases separating them. The CDR3 runs to 14 residues. CDR3 region: CASKETFLIPEQYV. The CDR3 DNA follows: TGTGCCAGCAAAGAAACATTTCTGATCCCCGAGCAGTACGTC.